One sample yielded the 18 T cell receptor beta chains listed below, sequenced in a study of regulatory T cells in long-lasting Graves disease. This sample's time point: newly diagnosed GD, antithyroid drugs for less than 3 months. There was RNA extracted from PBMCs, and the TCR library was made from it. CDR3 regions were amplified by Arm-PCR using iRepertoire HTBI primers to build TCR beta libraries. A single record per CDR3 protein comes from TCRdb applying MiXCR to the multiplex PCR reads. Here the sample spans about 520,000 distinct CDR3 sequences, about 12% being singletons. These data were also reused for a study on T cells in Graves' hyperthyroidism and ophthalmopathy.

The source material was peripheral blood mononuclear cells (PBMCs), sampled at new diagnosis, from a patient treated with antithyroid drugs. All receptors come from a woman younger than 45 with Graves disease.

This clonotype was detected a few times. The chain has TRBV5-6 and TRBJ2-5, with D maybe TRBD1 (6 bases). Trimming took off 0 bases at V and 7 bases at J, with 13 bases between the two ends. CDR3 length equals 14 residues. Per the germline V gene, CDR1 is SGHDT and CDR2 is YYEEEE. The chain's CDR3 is CASSLVTGWGTQYF. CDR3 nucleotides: TGTGCCAGCAGCTTGGTGACAGGATGGGGGACCCAGTACTTC.

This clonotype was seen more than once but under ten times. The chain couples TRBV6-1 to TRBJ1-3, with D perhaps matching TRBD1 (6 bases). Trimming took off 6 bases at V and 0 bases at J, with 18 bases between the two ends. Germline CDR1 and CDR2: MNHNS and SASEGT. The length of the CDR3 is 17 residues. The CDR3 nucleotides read TGTGCCAGCAGGTCTCACACAAAGGACAGCTCTGGAAACACCATATATTTT. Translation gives CASRSHTKDSSGNTIYF.

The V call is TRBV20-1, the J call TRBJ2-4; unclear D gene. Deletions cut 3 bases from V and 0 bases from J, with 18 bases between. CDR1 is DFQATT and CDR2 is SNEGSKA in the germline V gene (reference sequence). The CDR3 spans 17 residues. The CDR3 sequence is CSASTLDILTAKNIQYF. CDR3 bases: TGCAGTGCTAGTACTCTAGACATACTAACAGCCAAAAACATTCAGTACTTC.

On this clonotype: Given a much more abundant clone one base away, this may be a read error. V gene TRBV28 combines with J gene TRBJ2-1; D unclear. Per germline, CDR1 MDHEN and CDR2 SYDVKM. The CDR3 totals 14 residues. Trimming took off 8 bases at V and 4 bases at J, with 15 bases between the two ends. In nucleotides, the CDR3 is TGTGCCAGCGAATCGACTGGCAGATACAATGAGCAGTTCTTC. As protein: CASESTGRYNEQFF. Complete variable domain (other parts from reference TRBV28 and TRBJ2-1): DVKVTQSSRYLVKRTGEKVFLECVQDMDHENMFWYRQDPGLGLRLIYFSYDVKMKEKGDIPEGYSVSREKKERFSLILESASTNQTSMYLCASESTGRYNEQFFGPGTRLTVL.

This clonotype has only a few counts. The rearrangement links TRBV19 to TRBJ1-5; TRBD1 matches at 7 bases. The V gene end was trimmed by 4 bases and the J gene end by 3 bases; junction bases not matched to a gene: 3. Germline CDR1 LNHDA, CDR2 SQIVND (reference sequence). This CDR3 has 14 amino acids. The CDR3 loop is CASSTDRLNQPQHF. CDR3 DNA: TGTGCCAGTAGTACGGACAGGCTCAATCAGCCCCAGCATTTT. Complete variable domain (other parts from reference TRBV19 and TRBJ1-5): DGGITQSPKYLFRKEGQNVTLSCEQNLNHDAMYWYRQDPGQGLRLIYYSQIVNDFQKGDIAEGYSVSREKKESFPLTVTSAQKNPTAFYLCASSTDRLNQPQHFGDGTRLSIL.

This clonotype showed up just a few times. As DNA, the CDR3 is TGTGCCAGCAGTCCCGGTTTCCCGGGAGAGCAGTTCTTC. Translation gives CASSPGFPGEQFF. The chain combines TRBV27 with TRBJ2-1, with D perhaps matching TRBD2 (5 bases). V gave up 5 bases and J gave up 10 bases, with 15 bases separating them. In germline, CDR1 is MNHEY, CDR2 SMNVEV (reference sequence). The CDR3 is 13 amino acids.

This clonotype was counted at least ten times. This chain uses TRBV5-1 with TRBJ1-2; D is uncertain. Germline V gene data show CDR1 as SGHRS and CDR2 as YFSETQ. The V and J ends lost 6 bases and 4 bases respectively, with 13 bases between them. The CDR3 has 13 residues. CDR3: CASIPGSGYGYTF. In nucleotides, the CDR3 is TGCGCCAGCATTCCTGGAAGCGGCTATGGCTACACCTTC.

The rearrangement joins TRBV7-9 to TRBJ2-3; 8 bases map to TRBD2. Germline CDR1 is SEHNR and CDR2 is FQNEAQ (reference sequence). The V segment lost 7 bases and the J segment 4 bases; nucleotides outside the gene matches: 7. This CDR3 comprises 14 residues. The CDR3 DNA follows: TGTGCCAGCATCAGTGGTAGCGGGGCAGATACGCAGTATTTT. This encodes CASISGSGADTQYF.

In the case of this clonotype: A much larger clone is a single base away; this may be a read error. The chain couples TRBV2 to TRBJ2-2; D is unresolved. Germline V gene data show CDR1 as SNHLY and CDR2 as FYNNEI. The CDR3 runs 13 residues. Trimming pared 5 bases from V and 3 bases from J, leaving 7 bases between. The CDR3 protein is CASSFGYTGELFF. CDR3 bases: TGTGCCAGCAGTTTCGGGTACACCGGGGAGCTGTTTTTT.

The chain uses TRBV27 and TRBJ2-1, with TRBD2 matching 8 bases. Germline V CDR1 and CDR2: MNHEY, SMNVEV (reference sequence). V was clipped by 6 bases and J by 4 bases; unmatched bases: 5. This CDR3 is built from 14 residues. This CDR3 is CASRTSGDYNEQFF. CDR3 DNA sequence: TGTGCCAGCAGAACTAGCGGAGATTACAATGAGCAGTTCTTC.

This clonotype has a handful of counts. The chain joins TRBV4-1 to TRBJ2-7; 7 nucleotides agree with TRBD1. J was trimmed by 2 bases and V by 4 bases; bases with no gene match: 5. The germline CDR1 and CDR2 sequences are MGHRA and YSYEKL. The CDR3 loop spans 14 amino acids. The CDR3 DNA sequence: TGCGCCAGCAGCCCAGAGACAGGGACCTACGAGCAGTACTTC. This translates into CASSPETGTYEQYF.

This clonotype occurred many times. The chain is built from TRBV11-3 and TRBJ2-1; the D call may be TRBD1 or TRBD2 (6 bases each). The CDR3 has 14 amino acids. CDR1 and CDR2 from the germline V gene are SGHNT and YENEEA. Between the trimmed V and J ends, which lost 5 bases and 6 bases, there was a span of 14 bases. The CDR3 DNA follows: TGTGCCAGCAGCCCCCTTGGGGGGCTCAATGAGCAGTTCTTC. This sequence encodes CASSPLGGLNEQFF.

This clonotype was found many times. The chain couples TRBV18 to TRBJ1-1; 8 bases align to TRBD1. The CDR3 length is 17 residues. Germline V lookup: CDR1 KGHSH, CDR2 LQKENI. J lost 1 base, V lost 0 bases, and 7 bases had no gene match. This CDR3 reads CASSPPGRGRENTEAFF. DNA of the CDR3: TGTGCCAGCTCACCACCAGGCAGGGGGCGCGAGAACACTGAAGCTTTCTTT.

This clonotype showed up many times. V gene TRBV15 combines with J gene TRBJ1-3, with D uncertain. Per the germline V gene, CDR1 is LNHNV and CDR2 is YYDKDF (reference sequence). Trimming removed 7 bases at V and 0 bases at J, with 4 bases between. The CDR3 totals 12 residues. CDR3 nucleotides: TGTGCCACCATGGGCTCTGGAAACACCATATATTTT. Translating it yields CATMGSGNTIYF.

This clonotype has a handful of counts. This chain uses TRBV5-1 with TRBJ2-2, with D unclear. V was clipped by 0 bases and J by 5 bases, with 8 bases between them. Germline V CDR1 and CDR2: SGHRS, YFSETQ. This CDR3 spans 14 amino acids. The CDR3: CASSLGPPTGELFF. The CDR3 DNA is TGCGCCAGCAGCTTGGGACCGCCTACCGGGGAGCTGTTTTTT.

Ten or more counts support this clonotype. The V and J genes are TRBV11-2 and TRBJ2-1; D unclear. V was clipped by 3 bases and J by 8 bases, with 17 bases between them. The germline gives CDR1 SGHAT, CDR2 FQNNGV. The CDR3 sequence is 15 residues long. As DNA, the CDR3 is TGTGCCAGCAGCTTGTCCGATCCTCAGGTGGATGAGCAGTTCTTC. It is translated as CASSLSDPQVDEQFF. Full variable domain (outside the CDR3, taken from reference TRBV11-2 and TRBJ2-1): EAGVAQSPRYKIIEKRQSVAFWCNPISGHATLYWYQQILGQGPKLLIQFQNNGVVDDSQLPKDRFSAERLKGVDSTLKIQPAKLEDSAVYLCASSLSDPQVDEQFFGPGTRLTVL.

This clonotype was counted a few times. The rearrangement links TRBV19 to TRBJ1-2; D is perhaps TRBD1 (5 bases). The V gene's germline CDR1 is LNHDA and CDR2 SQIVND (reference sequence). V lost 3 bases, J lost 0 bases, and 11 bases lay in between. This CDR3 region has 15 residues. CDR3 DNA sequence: TGTGCCAGTAGTATCGGGGCTACATCTAACTATGGCTACACCTTC. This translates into CASSIGATSNYGYTF.

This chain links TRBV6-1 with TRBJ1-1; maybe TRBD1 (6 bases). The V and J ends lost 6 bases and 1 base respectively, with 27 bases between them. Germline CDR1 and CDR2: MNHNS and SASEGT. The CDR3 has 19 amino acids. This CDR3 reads CASRSDQGNGTRPNTEAFF. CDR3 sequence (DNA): TGTGCCAGCAGATCTGACCAGGGGAACGGTACGCGCCCGAACACTGAAGCTTTCTTT.